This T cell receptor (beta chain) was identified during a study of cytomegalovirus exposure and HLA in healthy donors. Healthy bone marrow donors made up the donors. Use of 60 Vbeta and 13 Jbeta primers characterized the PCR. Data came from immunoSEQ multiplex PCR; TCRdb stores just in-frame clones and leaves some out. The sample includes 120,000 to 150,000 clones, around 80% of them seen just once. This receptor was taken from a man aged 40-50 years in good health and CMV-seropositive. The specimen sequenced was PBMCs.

CDR3 sequence reads: CASSFIAGVGRETQYF. CDR3 sequence (DNA): TGTGCCAGCAGTTTTATCGCGGGAGTAGGCAGGGAGACCCAGTACTTC. The chain uses TRBV27 and TRBJ2-5; 7 bases align to TRBD2. The CDR3 contains 16 residues. Germline-derived CDR1 and CDR2 are MNHEY and SMNVEV (reference sequence). The trim removed 3 bases at V and 5 bases at J, leaving 12 bases unmatched.